Listed below are T cell receptor beta chains from one sample, sequenced in a study of T and B cells in COVID-19 patients. Each CDR3 protein is one row after TCRdb ran MiXCR on the multiplex PCR reads. The repertoire holds 14,000 or so distinct CDR3 sequences, 28% seen once, with almost 7% in the top ten. The source material was blood. The receptors were gathered from a human donor who had recovered from COVID-19. CDR3s leave out the opening cysteine and the closing phenylalanine or tryptophan. Fields, in order: J gene, V gene, CDR3 protein.

J gene: TRBJ2-2; V gene: TRBV12-3/TRBV12-4; CDR3 protein: ASTWTGVLTGELF
J gene: TRBJ2-7; V gene: TRBV5-4; CDR3 protein: ASSQAGAPYEQY
J gene: TRBJ2-1; V gene: TRBV19; CDR3 protein: ASSTGGLSNEQF
J gene: TRBJ1-1; V gene: TRBV12-3/TRBV12-4; CDR3 protein: ASRPDRGVTEAF
J gene: TRBJ1-1; V gene: TRBV13; CDR3 protein: ASSQTTELNTEAF
J gene: TRBJ1-4; V gene: TRBV5-4; CDR3 protein: ASSWTGVNEKLF
J gene: TRBJ2-5; V gene: TRBV5-6; CDR3 protein: ASSRLEGAGETQY
J gene: TRBJ2-1; V gene: TRBV29-1; CDR3 protein: SVGDRRGGRYEQF
J gene: TRBJ2-2; V gene: TRBV18; CDR3 protein: ASSPKSGELF
J gene: TRBJ2-7; V gene: TRBV6-1; CDR3 protein: ASSPGGTSYEQY
J gene: TRBJ1-2; V gene: TRBV13; CDR3 protein: ASSPQGLGYT
J gene: TRBJ2-7; V gene: TRBV5-1; CDR3 protein: ASSWDGSYEQY
J gene: TRBJ2-2; V gene: TRBV12-3/TRBV12-4; CDR3 protein: ASRRIGELF
J gene: TRBJ2-7; V gene: TRBV27; CDR3 protein: ATARGLSYEQY
J gene: TRBJ2-7; V gene: TRBV30; CDR3 protein: AWSVGDRAASLLSYEQY
J gene: TRBJ2-1; V gene: TRBV30; CDR3 protein: AWSGDSPRYNEQF
J gene: TRBJ1-1; V gene: TRBV6-5; CDR3 protein: ASSYPQGQGSTEAF